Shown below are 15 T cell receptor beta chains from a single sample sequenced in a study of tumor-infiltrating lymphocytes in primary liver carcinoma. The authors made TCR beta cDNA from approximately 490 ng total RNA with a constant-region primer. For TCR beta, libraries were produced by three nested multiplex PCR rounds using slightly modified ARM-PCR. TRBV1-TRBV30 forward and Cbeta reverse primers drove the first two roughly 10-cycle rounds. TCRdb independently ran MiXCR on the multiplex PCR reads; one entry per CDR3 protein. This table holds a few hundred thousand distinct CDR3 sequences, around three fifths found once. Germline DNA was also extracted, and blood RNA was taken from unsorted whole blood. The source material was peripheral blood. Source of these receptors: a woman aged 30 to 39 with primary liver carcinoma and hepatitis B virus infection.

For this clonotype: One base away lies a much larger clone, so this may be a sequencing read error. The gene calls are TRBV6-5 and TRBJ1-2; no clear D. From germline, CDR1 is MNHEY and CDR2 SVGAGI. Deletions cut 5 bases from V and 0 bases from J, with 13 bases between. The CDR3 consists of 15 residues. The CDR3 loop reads CASSIGIGPNYGYTF. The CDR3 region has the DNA TGTGCCAGCAGTATTGGGATAGGTCCTAACTATGGCTACACCTTC.

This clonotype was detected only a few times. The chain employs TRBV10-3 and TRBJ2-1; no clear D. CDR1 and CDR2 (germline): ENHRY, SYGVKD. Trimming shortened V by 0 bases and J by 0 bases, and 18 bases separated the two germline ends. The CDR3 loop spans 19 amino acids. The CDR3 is CAISESRATLKSSYNEQFF. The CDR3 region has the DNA TGTGCCATCAGTGAGTCCCGTGCGACCCTCAAAAGCTCCTACAATGAGCAGTTCTTC.

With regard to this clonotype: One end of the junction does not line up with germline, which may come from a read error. CDR3 sequence: CATNLSSGRQVDEQFF. The CDR3 DNA is TGTGCTACCAATCTATCTAGCGGGAGACAGGTGGATGAGCAGTTCTTC. The chain employs TRBV24-1 and TRBJ2-1; TRBD2 agrees at 10 bases. Germline CDR1 is KGHDR and CDR2 is SFDVKD. The CDR3 contains 16 residues.

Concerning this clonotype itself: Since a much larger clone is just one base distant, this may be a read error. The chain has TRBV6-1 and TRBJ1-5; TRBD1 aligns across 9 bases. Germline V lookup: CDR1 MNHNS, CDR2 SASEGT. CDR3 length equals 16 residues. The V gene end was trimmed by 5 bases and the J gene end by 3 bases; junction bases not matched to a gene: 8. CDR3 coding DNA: TGTGCCAGCAGTCTTTATGGGACAGGGCTCAATCAGCCCCAGCATTTT. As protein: CASSLYGTGLNQPQHF.

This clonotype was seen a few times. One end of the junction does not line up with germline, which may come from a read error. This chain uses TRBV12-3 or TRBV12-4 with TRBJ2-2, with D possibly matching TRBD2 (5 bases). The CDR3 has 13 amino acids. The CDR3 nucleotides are TGTGTCAGCAGTTGGGAGTATGGCGGGGAGCTGTTTTTT. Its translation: CVSSWEYGGELFF.

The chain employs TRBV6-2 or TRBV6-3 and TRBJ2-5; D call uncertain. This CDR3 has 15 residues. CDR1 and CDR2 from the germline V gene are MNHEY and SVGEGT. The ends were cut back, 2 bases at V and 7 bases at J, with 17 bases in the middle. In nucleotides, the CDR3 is TGTGCCAGCAGTTACGGCCAGACCAGCCGAGGGACCCAGTACTTC. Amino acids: CASSYGQTSRGTQYF.

As DNA, the CDR3 is TGTGCCAGCAGCGTAGATTACCAGGGGACCTACGAGCAGTACTTC. Amino acids: CASSVDYQGTYEQYF. This chain uses TRBV9 with TRBJ2-7, with a tentative D call TRBD1 (6 bases). V was shortened by 0 bases and J by 2 bases, with 12 bases between the two germline ends. CDR3 length equals 15 residues. Germline V lookup: CDR1 SGDLS, CDR2 YYNGEE.

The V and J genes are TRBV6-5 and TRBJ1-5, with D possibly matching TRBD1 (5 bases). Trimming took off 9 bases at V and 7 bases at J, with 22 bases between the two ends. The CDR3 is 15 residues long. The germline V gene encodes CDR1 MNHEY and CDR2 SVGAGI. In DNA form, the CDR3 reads TGTGCCAGTCGTGCCGGCCGGGGGGAACGACAGCCCCAGCATTTT. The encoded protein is CASRAGRGERQPQHF.

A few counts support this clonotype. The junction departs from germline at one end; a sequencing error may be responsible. The CDR3 bases are TGTGCCACCAGCCAAGAACCGGGGATCTCCTACAATGAGCAGTTCTTC. As protein: CATSQEPGISYNEQFF. The chain uses TRBV4-2 and TRBJ2-1, with D perhaps TRBD2 (5 bases). The length of the CDR3 is 16 residues. CDR1 and CDR2 from the germline V gene are LGHNA and YNFKEQ.

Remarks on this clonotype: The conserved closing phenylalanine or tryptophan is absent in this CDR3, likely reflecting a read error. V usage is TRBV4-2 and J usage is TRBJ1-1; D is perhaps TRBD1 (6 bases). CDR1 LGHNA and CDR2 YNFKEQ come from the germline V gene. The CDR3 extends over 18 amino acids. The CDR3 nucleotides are TGTGCCAGTAGCCAAGAAGGCCCGGGGGCAAGTCGGCGAACTGAAGCTTTCTCT. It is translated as CASSQEGPGASRRTEAFS.

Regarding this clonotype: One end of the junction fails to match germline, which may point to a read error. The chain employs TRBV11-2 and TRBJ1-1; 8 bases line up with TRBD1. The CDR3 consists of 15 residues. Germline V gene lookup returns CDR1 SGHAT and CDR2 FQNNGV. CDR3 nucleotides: TGTGCCAGCGGCTTAGGCAACAGGGGGGCTACTGAAGCTTTCTTT. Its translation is CASGLGNRGATEAFF.

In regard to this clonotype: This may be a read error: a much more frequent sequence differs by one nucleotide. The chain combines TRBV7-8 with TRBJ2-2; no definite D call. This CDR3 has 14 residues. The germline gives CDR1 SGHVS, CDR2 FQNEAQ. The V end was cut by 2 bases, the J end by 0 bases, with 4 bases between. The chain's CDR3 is CASSLTSNTGELFF. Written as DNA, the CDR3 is TGTGCCAGCAGCTTAACCTCGAACACCGGGGAGCTGTTTTTT.

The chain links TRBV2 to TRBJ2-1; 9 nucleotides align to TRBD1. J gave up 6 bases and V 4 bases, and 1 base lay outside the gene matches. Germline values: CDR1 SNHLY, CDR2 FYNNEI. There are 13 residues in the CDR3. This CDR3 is CASSGQGGNEQFF. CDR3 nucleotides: TGTGCCAGCAGTGGACAGGGGGGCAATGAGCAGTTCTTC.

CDR3: CSVAPGTGGAQYF. In DNA form, the CDR3 reads TGCAGCGTTGCCCCAGGGACAGGCGGGGCCCAGTACTTC. The chain has TRBV29-1 and TRBJ2-5; 8 bases are shared with TRBD1. Trimming removed 4 bases from V and 9 bases from J; junction bases left unmatched: 10. The CDR3 has 13 residues. Germline V gene lookup returns CDR1 SQVTM and CDR2 ANQGSEA.

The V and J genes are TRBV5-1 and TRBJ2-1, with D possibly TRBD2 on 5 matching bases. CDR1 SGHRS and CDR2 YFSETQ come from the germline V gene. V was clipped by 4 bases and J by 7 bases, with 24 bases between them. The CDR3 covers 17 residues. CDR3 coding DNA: TGCGCCAGCAGCCCCCTTCCGGTATCAGGTCGGGGTAATGAGCAGTTCTTC. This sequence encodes CASSPLPVSGRGNEQFF. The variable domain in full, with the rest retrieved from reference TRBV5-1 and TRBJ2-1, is KAGVTQTPRYLIKTRGQQVTLSCSPISGHRSVSWYQQTPGQGLQFLFEYFSETQRNKGNFPGRFSGRQFSNSRSEMNVSTLELGDSALYLCASSPLPVSGRGNEQFFGPGTRLTVL.